A selection of T cell receptor beta chains follows, all from one sample in a study of CD8 T cells in Susac syndrome. TCRdb fed the immunoSEQ multiplex PCR reads into MiXCR, producing one record per CDR3 protein. The profile shows about 280,000 distinct CDR3 sequences, roughly 84% of them singletons. Specimen: CD8+ T cells from PBMCs. These receptors all come from a human donor with multiple sclerosis. Both conserved end residues are part of each CDR3. Fields, in order: D gene, clone size, J gene, V gene, CDR3 length, CDR3 DNA, CDR3 protein. A D gene is named only where the DNA matches it firmly. Expanded clones get a size class; other rows say once, few or many, or leave the size out.

TRBD2,-,TRBJ2-7,TRBV28,15,TGTGCCAGCAGCCGGACTAGCGGACTGATCTACGAGCAGTACTTC,CASSRTSGLIYEQYF
TRBD1,-,TRBJ2-5,TRBV27,13,TGTGCCAGCAGCCGGACAGGGGGAGAGACCCAGTACTTC,CASSRTGGETQYF
-,-,TRBJ2-2,TRBV19,16,TGTGCCAGTAGATATAGGGAGGATCCTAACACCGGGGAGCTGTTTTTT,CASRYREDPNTGELFF
-,once,TRBJ1-1,TRBV3-1,12,TGTGCCAGCAGGGGCGTTTTGGCTGAAGCTTTCTTT,CASRGVLAEAFF
TRBD1,-,TRBJ1-4,TRBV11-2,13,TGTGCCAGCAGCGCGACAGGGTTTGAAAAACTGTTTTTT,CASSATGFEKLFF
-,-,TRBJ2-6,TRBV15,20,TGTGCCACCAGCATGGCCATATGGGACGCGGGTTGGGCTGGGGCCAACGTCCTGACTTTC,CATSMAIWDAGWAGANVLTF
-,once,TRBJ2-1,TRBV7-8,16,TGTGCCAGCAGTCCCCCGGAGGGTCAGAACTACAATGAGCAGTTCTTC,CASSPPEGQNYNEQFF
TRBD1,-,TRBJ2-1,TRBV19,15,TGTGCCAGTAGTTTGGACAGGCGTTCCTACAATGAGCAGTTCTTC,CASSLDRRSYNEQFF
-,-,TRBJ2-2,TRBV5-1,15,TGCGCCAGCAGCCCACGACGTGACAGGTCCGGGGAGCTGTTTTTT,CASSPRRDRSGELFF
-,-,TRBJ2-3,TRBV6-1,14,TGTGCCAGCGTGCCGGGAATAGAAACAGATACGCAGTATTTT,CASVPGIETDTQYF
-,-,TRBJ2-7,TRBV6-5,16,TGTGCCAGCAGTTACAATTGGGTAGACAACCTCTACGAGCAGTACTTC,CASSYNWVDNLYEQYF
-,-,TRBJ2-1,TRBV27,16,TGTGCCAGCAGTTTTTCTCCCGGGCGCTCCTACAATGAGCAGTTCTTC,CASSFSPGRSYNEQFF
-,-,TRBJ2-1,TRBV9,15,TGTGCCAGCAGCGGAGTCCCTCTCTTTTACAATGAGCAGTTCTTC,CASSGVPLFYNEQFF
-,-,TRBJ2-3,TRBV27,15,TGTGCCAGCAGTTCTTTGACGAGGGGGACAGATACGCAGTATTTT,CASSSLTRGTDTQYF
TRBD2,-,TRBJ2-7,TRBV10-3,13,TGTGCCATCAGTAGCGGGGGGCCAGACGAGCAGTACTTC,CAISSGGPDEQYF
-,-,TRBJ2-7,TRBV3-1,15,TGTGCCAGCAGCCGTACCTCTGCCCCTTCCTACGAGCAGTACTTC,CASSRTSAPSYEQYF
-,-,TRBJ2-1,TRBV5-6,12,TGTGCCAGCAGCCTCCCCTTAGGTGAGCAGTTCTTC,CASSLPLGEQFF
-,-,TRBJ2-1,TRBV27,16,TGTGCCAGCAGTCCCAGTGCAGGGCAAATAGGACTCCGACCGTTCTTC,CASSPSAGQIGLRPFF
-,-,TRBJ2-7,TRBV21-1,17,TGTGCCCAAATTAGACTAGTCAAAGCCTTCCCCGTCTACGAGCAGTACTTC,CAQIRLVKAFPVYEQYF
TRBD2,-,TRBJ2-1,TRBV11-2,16,TGTGCCAGCAGCTTAGGGGAGGGATCTGGATTGAATGAGCAGTTCTTC,CASSLGEGSGLNEQFF
-,-,TRBJ2-3,TRBV6-1,18,TGTGCCAGCAGCCGCCCGGATATGGGCCTTAGGAGCACAGATACGCAGTATTTT,CASSRPDMGLRSTDTQYF
TRBD1,-,TRBJ2-7,TRBV27,17,TGTGCCAGCAGTAACCTCTCAACGGGACAGGGGGTAAACGAGCAGTACTTC,CASSNLSTGQGVNEQYF
TRBD1,-,TRBJ2-1,TRBV6-1,16,TGTGCCAGCAGAGGATTTCAGGGGGCCACCTACAATGAGCAGTTCTTC,CASRGFQGATYNEQFF
TRBD2,-,TRBJ2-1,TRBV10-3,16,TGTGCCATCGGTGAGACTAGCGGGGCATCCTACAATGAGCAGTTCTTC,CAIGETSGASYNEQFF
-,-,TRBJ2-1,TRBV30,12,TGTGCCTGGGCCCTCTCCTACAATGAGCAGTTCTTC,CAWALSYNEQFF
TRBD1,once,TRBJ1-1,TRBV27,14,TGTGCCAGCAAAAGGACAGGCGCGAACACTGAAGCTTTCTTT,CASKRTGANTEAFF
-,-,TRBJ1-5,TRBV5-5,16,TGTGCCAGCAGCTTGAGTCCGGGGGCTAGCAATCAGCCCCAGCATTTT,CASSLSPGASNQPQHF
-,-,TRBJ2-7,TRBV7-9,14,TGTGCCAGCAGCTTGACCCCCAGGAGTTACGAGCAGTACTTC,CASSLTPRSYEQYF
-,-,TRBJ2-5,TRBV6-6,12,TGTGCCAGCACGACCGGGGTAGAGACCCAGTACTTC,CASTTGVETQYF
-,-,TRBJ2-7,TRBV19,14,TGTGCCAGTAGTAACCGGGACGGGTCCTACGAGCAGTACTTC,CASSNRDGSYEQYF
-,-,TRBJ2-2,TRBV2,10,TGTGCCGGTCGTGGGCGGGAGCTGTTTTTT,CAGRGRELFF
TRBD1,-,TRBJ2-7,TRBV27,16,TGTGCCAGCAGTCCCACAGGGGGTCAAAGCTCCTACGAGCAGTACTTC,CASSPTGGQSSYEQYF
TRBD2,-,TRBJ2-3,TRBV29-1,14,TGCAGCGTTACGGGACTAGCGGGAGGAGATACGCAGTATTTT,CSVTGLAGGDTQYF
TRBD1,-,TRBJ2-7,TRBV2,15,TGTGCCAGCAGTGAAGCTGGGACAGAGTCCTACGAGCAGTACTTC,CASSEAGTESYEQYF
TRBD2,-,TRBJ2-3,TRBV27,16,TGTGCCAGCAGCATCGGCGGGAGGGCTCCCACAGATACGCAGTATTTT,CASSIGGRAPTDTQYF
TRBD1,-,TRBJ2-6,TRBV28,17,TGTGCCAGCATTCCGACAGGGGGTTCCTCTGGGGCCAACGTCCTGACTTTC,CASIPTGGSSGANVLTF
-,-,TRBJ2-3,TRBV20-1,12,TGCAGTGCTAGAGATGGCACAGATACGCAGTATTTT,CSARDGTDTQYF
TRBD2,-,TRBJ2-1,TRBV27,17,TGTGCCAGCAGTTTATCGGCTAGCGGAAGCTCCTACAATGAGCAGTTCTTC,CASSLSASGSSYNEQFF
-,-,TRBJ2-2,TRBV3-1,15,TGTGCCAGCAGCCAAGTCGGTCGGTACACCGGGGAGCTGTTTTTT,CASSQVGRYTGELFF
-,-,TRBJ2-3,TRBV5-1,14,TGCGCCAGCAGCTTGAGCAGAGACACAGATACGCAGTATTTT,CASSLSRDTDTQYF
TRBD1,-,TRBJ2-7,TRBV27,14,TGTGCCAGCAGCTCCGGGACAGGGTTCGTCGAGCAGTACTTC,CASSSGTGFVEQYF
TRBD1,-,TRBJ1-1,TRBV28,18,TGTGCCAGCAGTTTATCCGATGGACAGGGGAGGTTGAAAACTGAAGCTTTCTTT,CASSLSDGQGRLKTEAFF
-,-,TRBJ1-4,TRBV7-9,11,TGTGCCAGCAGCTTATCTAAAAAACTGTTTTTT,CASSLSKKLFF
-,-,TRBJ2-5,TRBV11-2,13,TGTGCCAGCAGCTATCCCCCGGAGGGGACCCAGTACTTC,CASSYPPEGTQYF
-,-,TRBJ2-5,TRBV7-9,18,TGTGCCAGCAGCGAAAAGCCCCTCGCGAGGAATTGGGCTGAGACCCAGTACTTC,CASSEKPLARNWAETQYF
-,-,TRBJ2-7,TRBV6-1,13,TGTGCCAGCAGTGAACCCCGACCTGAAGAGCAGTACTTC,CASSEPRPEEQYF
TRBD2,-,TRBJ2-5,TRBV4-1,15,TGCGCCAGCAGCCACCCCGCAGCGGGAGAAGAGACCCAGTACTTC,CASSHPAAGEETQYF
TRBD2,-,TRBJ2-7,TRBV4-1,15,TGCGCCAGCAGCCAAGAACCCAGGACTAGCGGGGATGAGTACTTC,CASSQEPRTSGDEYF
-,-,TRBJ1-5,TRBV6-5,13,TGTGCCAGCAGTTACTCAGAGAATCAGCCCCAGCATTTT,CASSYSENQPQHF
TRBD1,-,TRBJ1-1,TRBV6-1,19,TGTGCCAGCCACAAGACTATTCCCGGGACAGGGGTCATGAACACTGAAGCTTTCTTT,CASHKTIPGTGVMNTEAFF
-,few,TRBJ2-7,TRBV7-8,13,TGTGCCAGCAGCTTAGATACAGGGCACGAGCAGTACTTC,CASSLDTGHEQYF
TRBD1,-,TRBJ1-2,TRBV28,15,TGTGCCAGCAGGACGACAGGGTTCTTTGGCCTTGGCTACACCTTC,CASRTTGFFGLGYTF
TRBD2,few,TRBJ2-7,TRBV5-4,15,TGTGCCAGCAGCTTGAAGCGGGAGAGGGAATACGAGCAGTACTTC,CASSLKREREYEQYF
-,-,TRBJ1-1,TRBV29-1,14,TGCAGCGTTGAAGAGGGAGTCATGAACACTGAAGCTTTCTTT,CSVEEGVMNTEAFF
TRBD2,-,TRBJ2-1,TRBV15,16,TGTGCCACCAGCAGACAGCGGGAGGGCCGGGACAATGAGCAGTTCTTC,CATSRQREGRDNEQFF